This entry is about one TCR beta chain. Profiled with immunoSEQ multiplex PCR; TCRdb holds only in-frame clones, not every one. Of roughly 2,500,000 clones in the sample, more than 85% were seen once. These data come from a study of shared clonotypes between healthy human individuals. The TCR comes from a man aged 18 to 29 in good health. Some clones in this sample may be carry-over from other donors' samples. Sequencing was performed on naive CD4+ T cells from PBMCs. Described subset: CD45RA+ positively selected.

Here the CDR3 DNA reads TGTGCCAGCAGCACTCAGGGGGAGAACTATGGCTACACCTTC. The encoded protein is CASSTQGENYGYTF. The chain has TRBV2 and TRBJ1-2, with 7 nucleotides matching TRBD1. The junction had 6 bases not matched to a gene; V was cut back by 6 bases and J by 2 bases. There are 14 residues in the CDR3. CDR1 and CDR2 (germline): SNHLY, FYNNEI.